A selection of T cell receptor beta chains follows, all from one sample in a study of blood T cell repertoires in COVID-19. Clones were read by immunoSEQ multiplex PCR, and TCRdb kept only the in-frame ones, dropping some. The table records over 85,000 clones, 70% to 90% of them present only once. The sample taken for sequencing was peripheral blood. The source of these receptors is a human donor in a cohort sampled during active COVID-19. The conserved cysteine and the conserved F or W are not part of the CDR3 here.

CDR3aa: ASSPTGAAGELF
v_gene: TRBV28
j_gene: TRBJ2-2

CDR3aa: SASLGLASYNEQF
v_gene: TRBV20-1
j_gene: TRBJ2-1

CDR3aa: ASSRGGNEKLF
v_gene: TRBV7-2
j_gene: TRBJ1-4

CDR3aa: ASSLTSAGYYGYT
v_gene: TRBV7-3
j_gene: TRBJ1-2

CDR3aa: ASSQSFTGVYEQY
v_gene: TRBV3-1/TRBV3-2
j_gene: TRBJ2-7

CDR3aa: ASSPRQISSYEQY
v_gene: TRBV27
j_gene: TRBJ2-7

CDR3aa: ASSPGQGGIETQY
v_gene: TRBV7-7
j_gene: TRBJ2-5

CDR3aa: ASRRTAEPLH
v_gene: TRBV6-4
j_gene: TRBJ1-6

CDR3aa: ASSDGDTEAF
v_gene: TRBV6-4
j_gene: TRBJ1-1

CDR3aa: SAGDRATNYGYT
v_gene: TRBV29-1
j_gene: TRBJ1-2

CDR3aa: ASSPGSPRSEQF
v_gene: TRBV9
j_gene: TRBJ2-1

CDR3aa: ASSPRGLTDTGELF
v_gene: TRBV4-1
j_gene: TRBJ2-2

CDR3aa: ASLGGSSSYNEQF
v_gene: TRBV10-3
j_gene: TRBJ2-1

CDR3aa: ASSQRTANQPQH
v_gene: TRBV3-1/TRBV3-2
j_gene: TRBJ1-5

CDR3aa: ASSLRGEGQY
v_gene: TRBV7-3
j_gene: TRBJ2-7

CDR3aa: ASSEDTINEKLF
v_gene: TRBV6-1
j_gene: TRBJ1-4

CDR3aa: ASSLGRGGPLHSNQPQH
v_gene: TRBV11-2
j_gene: TRBJ1-5

CDR3aa: ASSTGLLNTEAF
v_gene: TRBV19
j_gene: TRBJ1-1

CDR3aa: ASSVGQGTYEQY
v_gene: TRBV10-2
j_gene: TRBJ2-7

CDR3aa: ASSPQYGGYEQY
v_gene: TRBV7-2
j_gene: TRBJ2-7

CDR3aa: ASSLAVAPGTDTQY
v_gene: TRBV5-1
j_gene: TRBJ2-3

CDR3aa: ASSSGQGNSPLH
v_gene: TRBV11-1
j_gene: TRBJ1-6

CDR3aa: ASSRPRTGELF
v_gene: TRBV27
j_gene: TRBJ2-2

CDR3aa: ASSPEGARGIQY
v_gene: TRBV18
j_gene: TRBJ2-4

CDR3aa: ASNGGFIPGNTIY
v_gene: TRBV2
j_gene: TRBJ1-3

CDR3aa: SASQGNSNQPQH
v_gene: TRBV20-1
j_gene: TRBJ1-5

CDR3aa: ASTIGGGIREKLF
v_gene: TRBV5-6
j_gene: TRBJ1-4